This entry concerns a single TCR beta chain. Its antigen remains unidentified. The data were obtained in a study of graft-versus-host responses after intestinal transplantation. This CDR3 region has 15 residues. Germline loops: CDR1 MNHEY, CDR2 SVGAGI. The V segment lost 0 bases and the J segment 9 bases; nucleotides outside the gene matches: 3. Broader study findings: High graft-versus-host to host-versus-graft clonal ratios were found in allografts of patients who had graft-donor T cell macrochimerism. The highest levels of circulating GvH clones went along with early declines in HvG clones after transplant. Marrow from the recipient contained GvH clones, some of which had appeared first in ileum or blood.

TCRdb's copy holds only in-frame clones and misses some; the assay was immunoSEQ multiplex PCR. The profile shows around 77,000 clones, around 95% of them singletons. Here the sequenced sample was unstimulated CD8+ T cells sorted from spleen or lymph node cells, taken before intestinal transplant. The TCR comes from a human donor who received an intestinal transplant. This sequence joins TRBV6-5 and TRBJ2-4, with 12 positions matching TRBD1. CDR3 in DNA: TGTGCCAGCAGTTACTCGGGGACAGGGGGCGTCATTCAGTACTTC. It translates to CASSYSGTGGVIQYF.